This passage covers 5 T cell receptor beta chains from one sample sequenced in a study of cytomegalovirus exposure and HLA in healthy donors. In the PCR, 60 Vbeta and 13 Jbeta primers were used. Here immunoSEQ multiplex PCR was the method, and the copy in TCRdb shows in-frame clones only, minus some. The table shows about 150,000 clones, with 75% to 80% occurring only once. The sample comprised PBMCs. These receptors all stem from a woman aged 30 to 39 in good health and CMV-seronegative.

The chain recombines TRBV10-1 with TRBJ2-7, with D maybe TRBD1 (5 bases). Germline CDR1 and CDR2: WNHNN and SYGVQD (reference sequence). The length of the CDR3 is 16 residues. The V end was cut by 4 bases, the J end by 0 bases, with 16 bases between. The CDR3 DNA follows: TGCGCCAGCAGTGGGTGCTTTCTACAGGACTCCTACGAGCAGTACTTC. Encoded protein: CASSGCFLQDSYEQYF.

V usage is TRBV4-1 and J usage is TRBJ2-1; D unclear. Trimming left V 0 bases short and J 9 bases short, with 6 bases between. Germline V gene sequence: CDR1 MGHRA, CDR2 YSYEKL. CDR3 length equals 12 residues. This CDR3 reads CASSQDPGEQFF. The CDR3 nucleotides read TGCGCCAGCAGCCAAGATCCAGGTGAGCAGTTCTTC.

The V call is TRBV6-6, the J call TRBJ1-5; 9 nucleotides line up with TRBD1. The length of the CDR3 is 16 residues. V shed 5 bases and J 0 bases; nucleotides not matched to a gene: 5. Germline assignment: CDR1 MNHNY and CDR2 SVGAGI (reference sequence). Here the CDR3 reads CASSQGTGHSNQPQHF. The CDR3 bases are TGTGCCAGCAGTCAAGGGACAGGGCATAGCAATCAGCCCCAGCATTTT.

The chain carries TRBV7-9 and TRBJ1-1; D may be TRBD1 (6 bases). The V gene lost 6 bases and the J gene lost 10 bases, with 15 bases spanning the gap. Germline V lookup: CDR1 SEHNR, CDR2 FQNEAQ (reference sequence). The CDR3 contains 12 residues. The CDR3, as DNA: TGTGCCAGCAGGCTACAGGGTCTGGGAGCTTTCTTT. Protein sequence: CASRLQGLGAFF. The full variable domain, rest sourced from reference TRBV7-9 and TRBJ1-1, is DTGVSQNPRHKITKRGQNVTFRCDPISEHNRLYWYRQTLGQGPEFLTYFQNEAQLEKSRLLSDRFSAERPKGSFSTLEIQRTEQGDSAMYLCASRLQGLGAFFGQGTRLTVV.

The rearrangement links TRBV11-2 to TRBJ2-5; D possibly corresponds to TRBD2 (6 bases). The CDR3 length is 13 residues. V lost 5 bases and J lost 3, with 10 bases in between. Germline loops: CDR1 SGHAT, CDR2 FQNNGV. CDR3 nucleotide sequence: TGTGCCAGCAGCACCGGGAGCGAAGAGACCCAGTACTTC. Translated: CASSTGSEETQYF.